The 20 T cell receptor beta chains given below trace back to one sample, sequenced in a study of metastatic and nonmetastatic thyroid tumors (dated by TCRdb to 2018 to 2021). Library prep was done by PCR. The instrument was an Illumina HiSeq 4000. TCRdb handled the public reads itself, with Q25 trimming in fastp and clone calling in MiXCR, and kept productive beta chains. The sample table records around 16,000 clones; roughly a third of these occur just once. Roughly 9.6% of the sample lies in the top ten. None of the patients had been given any treatment before thyroid surgery. The sequenced sample consisted of tumor tissue. These receptors came from a male donor with papillary thyroid cancer or a benign thyroid nodule (not recorded which). Some clones in this sample may be carry-over from other donors' samples.

The chain recombines TRBV18 with TRBJ1-4; 7 bases map to TRBD1. The CDR3 extends over 14 amino acids. Trimming cost V 4 bases and J 8 bases; bases outside gene matches: 7. Germline lookup yields CDR1 KGHSH and CDR2 LQKENI. CDR3 coding DNA: TGTGCCAGCTCACTCCAACAGGGGAACGAAAAACTGTTTTTT. This translates into CASSLQQGNEKLFF.

The rearrangement links TRBV5-1 to TRBJ2-2; the match to TRBD2 covers 8 bases. The CDR3 has 16 amino acids. Germline values: CDR1 SGHRS, CDR2 YFSETQ. The J segment lost 2 bases and the V segment lost 0 bases, leaving 3 bases of the junction unmatched. Here the CDR3 reads CASSLGGTSNTGELFF. The CDR3 DNA sequence: TGCGCCAGCAGCTTGGGAGGGACTAGTAACACCGGGGAGCTGTTTTTT.

This clone is a singleton in its sample. The V gene is TRBV20-1, the J gene TRBJ1-1, with no clear D. V gave up 0 bases and J gave up 5 bases, with 13 bases separating them. Germline V lookup: CDR1 DFQATT, CDR2 SNEGSKA (reference sequence). The CDR3 runs 14 residues. DNA of the CDR3: TGCAGTGCTAGAGATCGAGCAGGAAGGACTGAAGCTTTCTTT. This gives the protein CSARDRAGRTEAFF.

Concerning this clone: Germline is not matched at one junction end, which may reflect a read error. The gene calls are TRBV5-4 and TRBJ2-3; TRBD2 aligns across 8 bases. The CDR3 runs 17 residues. Germline-derived CDR1 and CDR2 are SGHNT and YYREEE (reference sequence). CDR3 region: CASRLGLAGIITDTQYF. CDR3 nucleotide sequence: TGTGCCAGCAGATTGGGGCTAGCGGGCATAATCACAGATACGCAGTATTTT.

This clone was recorded many times. CDR3 in DNA: TGTGCCAGCAGCTTAGACTCAGGGGGCGCGGGGGAGACCCAGTACTTC. It specifies CASSLDSGGAGETQYF. The rearrangement joins TRBV7-2 to TRBJ2-5; 8 positions agree with TRBD1. Germline V gives CDR1 SGHTA, CDR2 FQGNSA. This CDR3 region has 16 residues. J gave up 5 bases and V 1 base, and 9 bases lay outside the gene matches.

In this sample, this clone turned up a few times. The genes are TRBV6-6 and TRBJ1-1; D is unresolved. Germline lookup yields CDR1 MNHNY and CDR2 SVGAGI (reference sequence). The CDR3 length is 13 residues. V was trimmed by 2 bases and J by 11 bases, leaving 15 bases between them. The CDR3 sequence is CASSYIVTDEAFF. CDR3 bases: TGTGCCAGCAGTTACATTGTTACAGACGAGGCTTTCTTT.

The sample holds many counts of this clone. A much larger clonotype is one base distant, so this may be a read error. The chain employs TRBV5-6 and TRBJ1-1, with D tentatively TRBD1 (5 bases). Germline loops: CDR1 SGHDT, CDR2 YYEEEE. The CDR3 length is 18 residues. Here the CDR3 DNA reads TGTGCCAGCAGCTGTTGGGGGTCAAAGCATTCACGGAACACTGAAGCTTCCTTT. Translating gives CASSCWGSKHSRNTEASF. Using reference TRBV5-6 and TRBJ1-1 for the parts outside the CDR3, the full variable domain is DAGVTQSPTHLIKTRGQQVTLRCSPKSGHDTVSWYQQALGQGPQFIFQYYEEEERQRGNFPDRFSGHQFPNYSSELNVNALLLGDSALYLCASSCWGSKHSRNTEASFGQGTRLTVV.

The chain carries TRBV11-2 and TRBJ2-7; a weak D match, TRBD2 (5 bases). CDR1 is SGHAT, CDR2 FQNNGV, per germline. CDR3 size: 14 residues. Trimming cost V 3 bases and J 2 bases, with 11 bases left between them. CDR3 loop: CASSLVPAAYEQYF. The CDR3 DNA reads as TGTGCCAGCAGCTTGGTCCCAGCGGCCTACGAGCAGTACTTC.

A word on this clone: One end of the junction does not line up with germline, which may come from a read error. This chain uses TRBV6-5 with TRBJ2-6; D possibly corresponds to TRBD2 (5 bases). The CDR3 totals 16 residues. Germline loops: CDR1 MNHEY, CDR2 SVGAGI. The DNA for the CDR3 is TGTGCCAGCAGTTACTCGGAGGACTCTGGGTCCAACGTCCCGACTTTC. Amino acid sequence: CASSYSEDSGSNVPTF.

About this clone: Being one base from a much bigger clone, this may be a read error. The gene calls are TRBV15 and TRBJ1-1, with D perhaps TRBD1 (5 bases). Trimming took off 5 bases at V and 10 bases at J, with 20 bases between the two ends. The germline V gene has CDR1 LNHNV and CDR2 YYDKDF (reference sequence). The CDR3 loop spans 14 amino acids. CDR3 sequence: CATSAVGLSGGAFF. The CDR3 DNA reads as TGTGCCACCAGCGCCGTCGGCCTGTCGGGGGGAGCTTTCTTT.

This clone came up many times. The rearrangement links TRBV7-3 to TRBJ2-6; D is ambiguous. Trimming stripped 4 bases from V and 2 bases from J, with 9 bases between. Germline CDR1 SGHTA, CDR2 FQGTGA. This CDR3 spans 15 amino acids. CDR3 nucleotide sequence: TGTGCCAGCAGCTCCGGTGGGGCTGGGGCCAACGTCCTGACTTTC. Translating it yields CASSSGGAGANVLTF.

A remark on this clone: The junction shows a germline mismatch at one end, possibly a read error. This chain uses TRBV20-1 with TRBJ2-7; D gene unclear. The CDR3 length is 14 residues. Germline V lookup: CDR1 DFQATT, CDR2 SNEGSKA (reference sequence). The CDR3 region is CCATRWVTSYEQYF. CDR3 coding DNA: TGCTGTGCGACCCGTTGGGTGACCTCCTACGAGCAGTACTTC.

This clone was seen repeatedly, ten times or more. The V gene is TRBV12-3 or TRBV12-4, the J gene TRBJ1-5, with 7 bases that match TRBD1. This CDR3 has 15 amino acids. Trimming at V came to 3 bases and at J to 0 bases, leaving 2 bases not matched to a gene. CDR3 in DNA: TGTGCCAGCAGTTTCGGGACAGATAGCAATCAGCCCCAGCATTTT. This sequence encodes CASSFGTDSNQPQHF.

This chain uses TRBV11-2 with TRBJ2-3; D is possibly TRBD1 or TRBD2 (5 bases each). Germline V gene data show CDR1 as SGHAT and CDR2 as FQNNGV. V was shortened by 1 base and J by 0 bases, with 11 bases between the two germline ends. This CDR3 contains 16 residues. As DNA, the CDR3 is TGTGCCAGCAGCTTAGGGAGGACACTTAGCACAGATACGCAGTATTTT. It yields the protein CASSLGRTLSTDTQYF.

In this sample, this clone turned up many times. V gene TRBV19 combines with J gene TRBJ1-5, with D perhaps matching TRBD1 (5 bases). The germline V gene has CDR1 LNHDA and CDR2 SQIVND (reference sequence). There are 14 residues in the CDR3. Trimming shortened V by 6 bases and J by 0 bases, and 9 bases separated the two germline ends. CDR3 DNA sequence: TGTGCCAGTAGAAAGGGGACTAGCAATCAGCCCCAGCATTTT. Residues: CASRKGTSNQPQHF.

The V call is TRBV2, the J call TRBJ1-5; 8 nucleotides match TRBD1. The J segment lost 6 bases and the V segment lost 10 bases, leaving 8 bases of the junction unmatched. The CDR3 contains 13 residues. The germline CDR1 and CDR2 sequences are SNHLY and FYNNEI. The CDR3 spells CATTIGQGQPQHF. As DNA, the CDR3 is TGTGCCACAACAATTGGACAGGGTCAGCCCCAGCATTTT.

In this sample, this clone turned up many times. The rearrangement links TRBV7-8 to TRBJ1-3, with D possibly TRBD1 on 5 matching bases. Trimming removed 5 bases from V and 3 bases from J, with 11 bases in between. Germline-derived CDR1 and CDR2 are SGHVS and FQNEAQ. The CDR3 totals 14 residues. CDR3 amino acids: CASSTGDRGNTIYF. In nucleotides, the CDR3 is TGTGCCAGCAGCACAGGAGACCGTGGAAACACCATATATTTT.

V gene TRBV20-1 combines with J gene TRBJ1-5, with TRBD1 matching over 8 bases. CDR1 DFQATT and CDR2 SNEGSKA come from the germline V gene (reference sequence). Trimming removed 6 bases from V and 3 bases from J; junction bases left unmatched: 10. The CDR3 runs to 15 residues. CDR3 protein: CSATTGAYINQPQHF. The DNA of the CDR3 is TGCAGTGCGACGACAGGGGCATATATCAATCAGCCCCAGCATTTT.

About this clone itself: At one boundary the junction diverges from the germline segment, which might be a read error. The V call is TRBV10-3, the J call TRBJ2-7; D gene uncertain. This CDR3 spans 14 amino acids. CDR1 is ENHRY, CDR2 SYGVKD, per germline. In DNA, the CDR3 is TGTGCCATCATCGTTAACCAACCTCCCTACGATCAGTACTTC. Its translation: CAIIVNQPPYDQYF.

This clone was seen more than once but under ten times. The limits of the CDR3 on the DNA are not certain, so only TCRdb's listed CDR3 is given. Different DNA sequences within this sample yield the same CDR3. The gene calls are TRBV6-1 and TRBJ2-6; the table's D call, TRBD1, has no DNA check behind it. The CDR3 extends over 17 residues, inclusive of both ends. From germline, CDR1 is MNHNS and CDR2 SASEGT. CDR3 amino acids: CASSRTGVATGANVLTF.